Listed below are T cell receptor beta chains from one sample, sequenced in a study of cytomegalovirus exposure and HLA in healthy donors. Measured with immunoSEQ multiplex PCR; TCRdb has only the in-frame clones, and not every one. The sample includes over 90,000 clones, around three quarters of them seen just once. Sequencing was performed on PBMCs. The receptors come from a man aged 50 to 60 in good health and CMV-seropositive. CDR3s leave out the opening cysteine and the closing phenylalanine or tryptophan.

v_call,cdr3_aa
TRBV10-2,ASKRTSGTNEQF
TRBV4-2,ASSQDLETSYGYT
TRBV4-1,ASSQDLGATGPRREQY
TRBV5-1,ASSFLAGGPGAKNIQY
TRBV11-3,ASSRTSGRAHEQF
TRBV27,ASSPSGSRVGEQF
TRBV7-2,ASSPGSTNSPLH
TRBV9,ASSVEGETQY
TRBV10-1,ASSEFGKRTGLSLTDTQY
TRBV4-3,ASSQSGGTYEQY
TRBV29-1,SVASRNSYEQY
TRBV6-5,ASSPTGIVPNEQF
TRBV5-1,ASSLTGGANTEAF
TRBV28,ASSFTGQGNTEAF
TRBV4-3,ASSHTVNSPLH